The 14 T cell receptor beta chains below come from one sample, sequenced in a study of cytomegalovirus exposure and HLA in healthy donors. With 60 Vbeta and 13 Jbeta primers, the PCR was carried out. The assay was immunoSEQ multiplex PCR, and TCRdb's table has in-frame clones only and misses some. The profile shows about 73,000 clones, around 75% of them singletons. The sample consisted of PBMCs. These TCRs come from a man between 70 and 80 years old in good health and CMV-seronegative.

The chain employs TRBV19 and TRBJ2-2; 10 nucleotides match TRBD2. The CDR3 runs to 14 residues. The germline V gene encodes CDR1 LNHDA and CDR2 SQIVND (reference sequence). Trimming took 5 bases from V and 5 from J; bases not matched to a gene: 2. CDR3 protein: CASSRTSGTGELFF. As DNA, the CDR3 is TGTGCCAGTAGTCGGACTAGCGGAACCGGGGAGCTGTTTTTT. Supplemented by reference TRBV19 and TRBJ2-2, the full variable domain reads DGGITQSPKYLFRKEGQNVTLSCEQNLNHDAMYWYRQDPGQGLRLIYYSQIVNDFQKGDIAEGYSVSREKKESFPLTVTSAQKNPTAFYLCASSRTSGTGELFFGEGSRLTVL.

The rearrangement links TRBV29-1 to TRBJ2-3; 10 nucleotides agree with TRBD2. The CDR3 is 16 residues long. Germline V gives CDR1 SQVTM, CDR2 ANQGSEA. The ends lost 6 bases at V and 4 bases at J; junction bases unmatched: 13. CDR3 coding DNA: TGCAGCGTAGTAAAGACACTAGCGGGATATGCAGATACGCAGTATTTT. Translated, it gives CSVVKTLAGYADTQYF.

About this clone itself: The junction differs from germline at one of its ends, possibly a read error. The gene calls are TRBV7-9 and TRBJ1-4; no clear D gene. From germline, CDR1 is SEHNR and CDR2 FQNEAQ (reference sequence). This CDR3 spans 12 amino acids. CDR3 in amino acids: CSSSSSPGKLFF. DNA of the CDR3: TGTTCCAGCAGCTCCTCTCCAGGAAAACTGTTTTTT. The full variable domain, rest sourced from reference TRBV7-9 and TRBJ1-4, is DTGVSQNPRHKITKRGQNVTFRCDPISEHNRLYWYRQTLGQGPEFLTYFQNEAQLEKSRLLSDRFSAERPKGSFSTLEIQRTEQGDSAMYLCSSSSSPGKLFFGSGTQLSVL.

V is TRBV6-5 and J is TRBJ2-3; tentatively, D is TRBD1 (5 bases). Trimming pared 6 bases from V and 5 bases from J, leaving 15 bases between. The CDR3 consists of 14 residues. The germline V gene encodes CDR1 MNHEY and CDR2 SVGAGI. The CDR3 nucleotides read TGTGCCAGCAGGACGACAACAGGTGGAGATACGCAGTATTTT. It is translated as CASRTTTGGDTQYF.

This chain links TRBV7-2 with TRBJ2-7, with TRBD1 matching over 8 bases. J was trimmed by 6 bases and V by 3 bases; bases with no gene match: 10. Germline V gene data show CDR1 as SGHTA and CDR2 as FQGNSA. This CDR3 is built from 15 residues. Written as DNA, the CDR3 is TGTGCCAGCAGCTTGGGACAGGTCCGGGCGGGCGAGCAGTACTTC. Its protein is CASSLGQVRAGEQYF.

This clone was counted only a few times. CDR3 amino acids: CASSGTAWGQPQHF. The CDR3 region has the DNA TGTGCCAGTAGCGGGACAGCCTGGGGACAGCCCCAGCATTTT. J is TRBJ1-5 and V is TRBV19; 7 bases map to TRBD1. The germline CDR1 and CDR2 sequences are LNHDA and SQIVND (reference sequence). The CDR3 contains 14 residues. J was trimmed by 7 bases and V by 6 bases; bases with no gene match: 9.

V is TRBV7-6 and J is TRBJ2-6; D might be TRBD2 (6 bases). Deletions cut 4 bases from V and 2 bases from J, with 6 bases between. The CDR3 runs 14 residues. The germline V gene encodes CDR1 SGHVS and CDR2 FNYEAQ. CDR3: CASSWGAGANVLTF. In nucleotides, the CDR3 is TGTGCCAGCAGCTGGGGGGCTGGGGCCAACGTCCTGACTTTC.

The chain recombines TRBV27 with TRBJ2-5, with TRBD2 matching 10 bases. This CDR3 has 17 amino acids. In germline, CDR1 is MNHEY, CDR2 SMNVEV (reference sequence). Trimming took 2 bases from V and 5 from J; bases not matched to a gene: 11. The CDR3 DNA reads TGTGCCAGCAGTTTAGGGAGGCTAGCGGGAGTCCGGGAGACCCAGTACTTC. This codes for CASSLGRLAGVRETQYF.

V usage is TRBV28 and J usage is TRBJ1-2; D not certain. In germline, CDR1 is MDHEN, CDR2 SYDVKM. This CDR3 has 12 amino acids. V was trimmed by 10 bases and J by 5 bases, leaving 14 bases between them. CDR3 nucleotides: TGTGCCACCCGATCGGGTAGTTATGGCTACACCTTC. Amino acid sequence: CATRSGSYGYTF.

This clone has more than one count but fewer than ten. V gene TRBV7-9 combines with J gene TRBJ1-6; 8 bases agree with TRBD1. The CDR3 sequence is 14 residues long. CDR1 SEHNR and CDR2 FQNEAQ come from the germline V gene (reference sequence). V shed 8 bases, J shed 10 bases, and the junction held 10 bases outside the gene matches. The CDR3 spells CASQGAPGGSPLHF. In DNA form, the CDR3 reads TGTGCCAGCCAGGGGGCCCCAGGGGGATCACCCCTCCACTTT.

The V and J genes are TRBV28 and TRBJ1-6; D is undetermined. The CDR3 runs 19 residues. CDR1 and CDR2 from the germline V gene are MDHEN and SYDVKM. V was cut by 1 base and J by 4 bases, with 20 bases left in between. The CDR3 sequence: CASSLSTGFGSLYNSPLHF. The CDR3 DNA sequence: TGTGCCAGCAGTTTATCCACGGGGTTCGGGTCCCTATATAATTCACCCCTCCACTTT.

The chain combines TRBV11-2 with TRBJ1-6, with 7 bases fitting TRBD1. The CDR3 is 15 residues long. Germline V gene sequence: CDR1 SGHAT, CDR2 FQNNGV. The trim removed 4 bases at V and 10 bases at J, leaving 10 bases unmatched. CDR3 in DNA: TGTGCCAGCAGCTGGGACAGTTCAGGAGAATCACCCCTCCACTTT. It yields the protein CASSWDSSGESPLHF.

The chain uses TRBV18 and TRBJ1-6, with 7 bases that match TRBD1. The CDR3 totals 17 residues. Per the germline V gene, CDR1 is KGHSH and CDR2 is LQKENI. With 4 bases clipped from V and 1 base from J, the junction kept 7 bases outside the gene matches. The CDR3 DNA is TGTGCCAGCTCACTACGACAGGGAAGTTCCTATAATTCACCCCTCCACTTT. As protein: CASSLRQGSSYNSPLHF.

V usage is TRBV5-1 and J usage is TRBJ1-1; perhaps TRBD1 as D (6 bases). Looked up from germline, CDR1 is SGHRS and CDR2 is YFSETQ. V lost 0 bases, J lost 3 bases, and 24 bases lay in between. This CDR3 spans 19 amino acids. The CDR3 sequence: CASSLVGRGLLKGDTEAFF. CDR3 bases: TGCGCCAGCAGCTTGGTGGGCAGGGGCCTGCTCAAAGGAGACACTGAAGCTTTCTTT.